This T cell receptor (beta chain) emerged from a study of neurological immune-mediated disorders. Germline CDR1 reads DFQATT; CDR2 reads SNEGSKA (reference sequence). This CDR3 contains 15 residues. With 6 bases clipped from V and 2 bases from J, the junction kept 13 bases outside the gene matches. In TCRdb, the 5' RACE reads were re-called with MiXCR into one record per CDR3 protein. The sample lists more than 40,000 distinct CDR3 sequences, around 3.3% occurring once. The table lists this clonotype with many counts. PBMCs stored at -80 C, numbering 2 million, were the origin of the unsorted libraries.

This receptor was obtained from a woman between 45 and 60 years old with multiple sclerosis. V is TRBV20-1 and J is TRBJ2-7; 7 bases map to TRBD1. The sequencing input was PBMCs. The CDR3 DNA follows: TGCAGTGCAGGCCGGGACAGAGACACCCCCTACGAGCAGTACTTC. This sequence encodes CSAGRDRDTPYEQYF.